The 5 T cell receptor beta chains presented below share a single source sample, sequenced in a study of OX40 agonist ivuxolimab in advanced cancers. Here immunoSEQ multiplex PCR was the method, and the copy in TCRdb shows in-frame clones only, minus some. Altogether over 65,000 clones are present, 85% to 90% being singletons, with the ten largest covering 8%. This specimen consisted of CD4+ or CD8+ T cells sorted from blood, obtained in a trial of the OX40 agonist ivuxolimab. Receptors were obtained from an adult with an advanced solid tumor such as melanoma, head and neck, liver or kidney cancer.

The chain recombines TRBV5-1 with TRBJ1-6; D might be TRBD1 (5 bases). The CDR3 has 15 amino acids. V was shortened by 4 bases and J by 8 bases, with 16 bases between the two germline ends. CDR1 and CDR2 from the germline V gene are SGHRS and YFSETQ. The chain's CDR3 is CASSPDQGSDSPLHF. The DNA of the CDR3 is TGCGCCAGCAGCCCGGATCAGGGTTCAGATTCACCCCTCCACTTT.

The rearrangement joins TRBV2 to TRBJ1-2; D gene unclear. Germline CDR1 and CDR2: SNHLY and FYNNEI. Trimming cost V 4 bases and J 4 bases, with 13 bases left between them. The CDR3 consists of 14 residues. CDR3 in amino acids: CASSAVGPTYGYTF. Here the CDR3 DNA reads TGTGCCAGCAGTGCGGTAGGGCCTACCTATGGCTACACCTTC. The complete variable domain, with remaining parts taken from reference TRBV2 and TRBJ1-2, reads EPEVTQTPSHQVTQMGQEVILRCVPISNHLYFYWYRQILGQKVEFLVSFYNNEISEKSEIFDDQFSVERPDGSNFTLKIRSTKLEDSAMYFCASSAVGPTYGYTFGSGTRLTVV.

The chain uses TRBV7-9 and TRBJ2-5, with unresolved D. The CDR3 extends over 13 amino acids. From germline, CDR1 is SEHNR and CDR2 FQNEAQ (reference sequence). Trimming took off 4 bases at V and 5 bases at J, with 11 bases between the two ends. As DNA, the CDR3 is TGTGCCAGCAGCTGGGTATCCGCGGAGACCCAGTACTTC. Residues: CASSWVSAETQYF.

The DNA for the CDR3 is TGTGCCAGCTCACCTTGGGACGGCTCCTACGAGCAGTACTTC. It encodes CASSPWDGSYEQYF. The chain carries TRBV18 and TRBJ2-7; D is possibly TRBD1 or TRBD2 (5 bases each). The CDR3 is made up of 14 amino acids. CDR1 KGHSH and CDR2 LQKENI come from the germline V gene. V was shortened by 3 bases and J by 0 bases, with 9 bases between the two germline ends.

The V and J genes are TRBV2 and TRBJ2-2; 7 bases fit TRBD2. The CDR3 spans 14 residues. Germline CDR1 and CDR2: SNHLY and FYNNEI. The V gene end was trimmed by 9 bases and the J gene end by 0 bases; junction bases not matched to a gene: 4. CDR3 residues: CASQRDSNTGELFF. In nucleotides, the CDR3 is TGTGCCAGTCAGCGGGACTCGAACACCGGGGAGCTGTTTTTT. Looking up the rest from reference TRBV2 and TRBJ2-2 gives the full variable domain: EPEVTQTPSHQVTQMGQEVILRCVPISNHLYFYWYRQILGQKVEFLVSFYNNEISEKSEIFDDQFSVERPDGSNFTLKIRSTKLEDSAMYFCASQRDSNTGELFFGEGSRLTVL.